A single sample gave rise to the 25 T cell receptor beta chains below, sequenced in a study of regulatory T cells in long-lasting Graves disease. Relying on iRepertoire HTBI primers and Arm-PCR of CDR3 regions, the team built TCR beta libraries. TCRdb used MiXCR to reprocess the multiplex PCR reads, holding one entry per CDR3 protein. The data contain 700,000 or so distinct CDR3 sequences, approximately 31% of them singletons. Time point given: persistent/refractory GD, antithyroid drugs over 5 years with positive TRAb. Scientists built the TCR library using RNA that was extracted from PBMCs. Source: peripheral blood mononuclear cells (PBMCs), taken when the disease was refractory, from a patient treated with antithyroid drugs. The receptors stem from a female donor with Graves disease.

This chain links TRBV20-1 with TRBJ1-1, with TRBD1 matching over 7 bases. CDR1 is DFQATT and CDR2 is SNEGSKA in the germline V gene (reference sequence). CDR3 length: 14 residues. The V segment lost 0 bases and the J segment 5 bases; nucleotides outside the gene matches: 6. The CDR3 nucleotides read TGCAGTGCTAGAGAAGGGGGCGCGGGGACTGAAGCTTTCTTT. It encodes CSAREGGAGTEAFF.

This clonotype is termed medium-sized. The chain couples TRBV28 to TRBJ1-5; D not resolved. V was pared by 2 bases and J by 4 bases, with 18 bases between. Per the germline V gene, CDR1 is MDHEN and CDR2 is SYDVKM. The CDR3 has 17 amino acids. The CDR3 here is CASSLDLEGQANQPQHF. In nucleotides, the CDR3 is TGTGCCAGCAGTTTAGACCTGGAGGGCCAGGCAAATCAGCCCCAGCATTTT.

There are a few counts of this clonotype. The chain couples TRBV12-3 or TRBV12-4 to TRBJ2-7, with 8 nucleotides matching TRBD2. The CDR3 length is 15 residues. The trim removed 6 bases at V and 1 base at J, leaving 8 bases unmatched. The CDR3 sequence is CASSKPGLVSYEQYF. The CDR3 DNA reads TGTGCCAGCAGCAAACCGGGACTAGTTTCCTACGAGCAGTACTTC.

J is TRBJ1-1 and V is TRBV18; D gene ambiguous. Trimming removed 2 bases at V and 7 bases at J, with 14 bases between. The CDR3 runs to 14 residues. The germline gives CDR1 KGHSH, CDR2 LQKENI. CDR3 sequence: CASSPANPSGEAFF. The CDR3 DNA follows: TGTGCCAGCTCACCAGCCAACCCGTCGGGTGAAGCTTTCTTT.

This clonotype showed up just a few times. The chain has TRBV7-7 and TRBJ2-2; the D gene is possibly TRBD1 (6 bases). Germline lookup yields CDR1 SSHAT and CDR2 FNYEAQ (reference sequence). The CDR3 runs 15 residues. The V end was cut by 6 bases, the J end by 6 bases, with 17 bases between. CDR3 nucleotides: TGTGCCAGCAGACGAACGTCGAACAGGGCCGGGGAGCTGTTTTTT. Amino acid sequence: CASRRTSNRAGELFF.

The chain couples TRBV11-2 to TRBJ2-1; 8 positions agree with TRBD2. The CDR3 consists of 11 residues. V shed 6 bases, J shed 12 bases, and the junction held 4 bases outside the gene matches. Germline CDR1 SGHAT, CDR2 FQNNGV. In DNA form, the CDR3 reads TGTGCCAGCAGTAGTCGGGGGGGGCAGTTCTTC. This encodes CASSSRGGQFF.

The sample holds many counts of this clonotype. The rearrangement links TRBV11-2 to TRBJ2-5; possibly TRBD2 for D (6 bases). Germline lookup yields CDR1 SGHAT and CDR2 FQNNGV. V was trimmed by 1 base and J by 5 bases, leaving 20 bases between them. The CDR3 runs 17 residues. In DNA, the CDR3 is TGTGCCAGCAGCTTAGCGGGGCTAGCGACACGAATCGAGACCCAGTACTTC. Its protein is CASSLAGLATRIETQYF. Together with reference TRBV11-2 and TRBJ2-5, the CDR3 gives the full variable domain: EAGVAQSPRYKIIEKRQSVAFWCNPISGHATLYWYQQILGQGPKLLIQFQNNGVVDDSQLPKDRFSAERLKGVDSTLKIQPAKLEDSAVYLCASSLAGLATRIETQYFGPGTRLLVL.

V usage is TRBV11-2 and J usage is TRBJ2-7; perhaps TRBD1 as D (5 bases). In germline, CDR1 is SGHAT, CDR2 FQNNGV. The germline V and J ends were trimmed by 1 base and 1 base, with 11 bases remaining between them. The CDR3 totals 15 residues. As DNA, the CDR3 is TGTGCCAGCAGCTTAGGGACAAGACCTTCCTACGAGCAGTACTTC. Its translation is CASSLGTRPSYEQYF. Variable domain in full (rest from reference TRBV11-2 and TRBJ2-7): EAGVAQSPRYKIIEKRQSVAFWCNPISGHATLYWYQQILGQGPKLLIQFQNNGVVDDSQLPKDRFSAERLKGVDSTLKIQPAKLEDSAVYLCASSLGTRPSYEQYFGPGTRLTVT.

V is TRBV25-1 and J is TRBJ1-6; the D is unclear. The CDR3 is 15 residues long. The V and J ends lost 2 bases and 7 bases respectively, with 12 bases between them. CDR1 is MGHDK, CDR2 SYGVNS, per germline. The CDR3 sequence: CASSEVGYVNSPLHF. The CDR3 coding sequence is TGTGCCAGCAGTGAAGTTGGATATGTCAATTCACCCCTCCACTTT.

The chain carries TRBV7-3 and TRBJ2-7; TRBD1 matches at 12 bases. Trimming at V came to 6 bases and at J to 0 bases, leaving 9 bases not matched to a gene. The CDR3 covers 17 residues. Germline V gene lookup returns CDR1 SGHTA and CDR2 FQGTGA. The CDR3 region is CASRPGQGATSSYEQYF. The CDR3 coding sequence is TGTGCCAGCAGACCGGGACAGGGGGCTACAAGCTCCTACGAGCAGTACTTC.

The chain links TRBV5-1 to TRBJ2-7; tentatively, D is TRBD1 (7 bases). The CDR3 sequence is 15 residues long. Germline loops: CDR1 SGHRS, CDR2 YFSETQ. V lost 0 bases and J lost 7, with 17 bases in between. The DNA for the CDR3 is TGCGCCAGCAGCTTGGTCGGCAGGGGGGAAATGGAGCAGTACTTC. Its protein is CASSLVGRGEMEQYF.

The DNA of the CDR3 is TGTGCCAGCAGCTTAGCACTAGCGGGAGGGCCATACGAGCAGTACTTC. Translated: CASSLALAGGPYEQYF. The gene calls are TRBV13 and TRBJ2-7; the match to TRBD2 covers 13 bases. Unmatched junction bases numbered 4, after V lost 1 base and J lost 4 bases. The germline gives CDR1 PRHDT, CDR2 FYEKMQ (reference sequence). This CDR3 contains 16 residues.

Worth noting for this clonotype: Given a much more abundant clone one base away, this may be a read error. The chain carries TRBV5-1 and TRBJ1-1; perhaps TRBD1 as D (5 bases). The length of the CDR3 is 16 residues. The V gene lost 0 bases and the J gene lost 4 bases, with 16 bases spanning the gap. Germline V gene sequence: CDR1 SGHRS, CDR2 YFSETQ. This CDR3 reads CASSLEPQDGATEAFF. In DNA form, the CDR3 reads TGCGCCAGCAGCTTGGAACCTCAGGACGGGGCCACTGAAGCTTTCTTT. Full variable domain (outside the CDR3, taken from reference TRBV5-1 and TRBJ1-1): KAGVTQTPRYLIKTRGQQVTLSCSPISGHRSVSWYQQTPGQGLQFLFEYFSETQRNKGNFPGRFSGRQFSNSRSEMNVSTLELGDSALYLCASSLEPQDGATEAFFGQGTRLTVV.

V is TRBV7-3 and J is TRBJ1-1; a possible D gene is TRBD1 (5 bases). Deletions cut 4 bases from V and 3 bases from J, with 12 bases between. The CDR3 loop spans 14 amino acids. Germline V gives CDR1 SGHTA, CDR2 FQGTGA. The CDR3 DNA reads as TGTGCCAGCAGCTCGACAGAGGGTGACACTGAAGCTTTCTTT. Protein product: CASSSTEGDTEAFF.

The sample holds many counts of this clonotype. For the CDR3, the DNA is TGTGCCAGCAGCCCAGACAGGGGGTCCGGCGGCTACACCTTC. This codes for CASSPDRGSGGYTF. The chain recombines TRBV27 with TRBJ1-2; TRBD1 aligns across 9 bases. The germline CDR1 and CDR2 sequences are MNHEY and SMNVEV (reference sequence). The CDR3 is made up of 14 amino acids. V dropped 6 bases and J dropped 8; count of bases not matched to a gene: 10.

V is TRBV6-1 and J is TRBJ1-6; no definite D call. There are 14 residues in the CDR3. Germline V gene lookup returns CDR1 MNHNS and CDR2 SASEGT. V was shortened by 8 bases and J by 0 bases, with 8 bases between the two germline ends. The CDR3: CASGVTSYNSPLHF. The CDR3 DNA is TGTGCCAGCGGGGTCACCTCCTATAATTCACCCCTCCACTTT.

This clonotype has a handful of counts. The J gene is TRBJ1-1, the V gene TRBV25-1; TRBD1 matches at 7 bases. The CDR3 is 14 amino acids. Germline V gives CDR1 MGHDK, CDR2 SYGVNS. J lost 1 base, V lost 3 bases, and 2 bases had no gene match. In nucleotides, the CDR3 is TGTGCCAGCAGTGAGGGACAGCGGAACACTGAAGCTTTCTTT. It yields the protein CASSEGQRNTEAFF.

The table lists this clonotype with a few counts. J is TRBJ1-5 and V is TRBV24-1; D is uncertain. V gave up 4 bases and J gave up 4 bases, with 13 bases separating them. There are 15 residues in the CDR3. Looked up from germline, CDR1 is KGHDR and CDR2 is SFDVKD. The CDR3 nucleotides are TGTGCCACCAGTGACAACCTCCTCGATAATCAGCCCCAGCATTTT. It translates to CATSDNLLDNQPQHF.

The CDR3 sequence: CASSRGTSGEETQYF. In DNA form, the CDR3 reads TGTGCCAGCAGCCGCGGGACTAGCGGGGAAGAGACCCAGTACTTC. The genes are TRBV28 and TRBJ2-5; TRBD2 aligns across 13 bases. The V segment lost 6 bases and the J segment 3 bases; nucleotides outside the gene matches: 4. This CDR3 comprises 15 residues. Looked up from germline, CDR1 is MDHEN and CDR2 is SYDVKM.

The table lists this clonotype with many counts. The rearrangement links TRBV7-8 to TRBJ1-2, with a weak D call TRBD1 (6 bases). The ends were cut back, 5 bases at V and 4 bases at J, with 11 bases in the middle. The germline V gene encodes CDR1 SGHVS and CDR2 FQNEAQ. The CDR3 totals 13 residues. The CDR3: CASSPNRVYGYTF. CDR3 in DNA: TGTGCCAGCAGCCCGAACAGGGTCTATGGCTACACCTTC.

The CDR3 loop reads CASSYSDGTGNTIYF. For the CDR3, the DNA is TGTGCCAGCAGTTACTCGGACGGAACTGGAAACACCATATATTTT. This sequence joins TRBV6-5 and TRBJ1-3; D remains unclear. Germline values: CDR1 MNHEY, CDR2 SVGAGI. With 0 bases removed from V and 2 bases from J, the gap between germline ends came to 8 bases. The CDR3 sequence is 15 residues long.

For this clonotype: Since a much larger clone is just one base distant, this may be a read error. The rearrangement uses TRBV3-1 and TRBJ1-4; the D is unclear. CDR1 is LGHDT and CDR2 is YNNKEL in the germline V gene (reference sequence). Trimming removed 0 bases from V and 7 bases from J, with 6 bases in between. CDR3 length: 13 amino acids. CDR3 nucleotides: TGTGCCAGCAGCCAAGACCTATGTGAAAAACTGTTTTTT. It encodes CASSQDLCEKLFF.

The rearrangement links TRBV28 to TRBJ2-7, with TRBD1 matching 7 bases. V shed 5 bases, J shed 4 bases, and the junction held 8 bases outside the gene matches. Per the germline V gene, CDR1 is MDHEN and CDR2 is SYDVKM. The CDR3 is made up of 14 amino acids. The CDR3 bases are TGTGCCAGCAGTCCTCAGAGGGGACAGTACGAGCAGTACTTC. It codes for CASSPQRGQYEQYF.

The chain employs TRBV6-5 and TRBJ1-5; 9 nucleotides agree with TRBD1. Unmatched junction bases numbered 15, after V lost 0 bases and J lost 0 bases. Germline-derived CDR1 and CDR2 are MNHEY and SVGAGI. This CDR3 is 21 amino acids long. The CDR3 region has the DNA TGTGCCAGCAGTTACTCGAAGTCAATGGGACAGGGAGAGAATAGCAATCAGCCCCAGCATTTT. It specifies CASSYSKSMGQGENSNQPQHF.

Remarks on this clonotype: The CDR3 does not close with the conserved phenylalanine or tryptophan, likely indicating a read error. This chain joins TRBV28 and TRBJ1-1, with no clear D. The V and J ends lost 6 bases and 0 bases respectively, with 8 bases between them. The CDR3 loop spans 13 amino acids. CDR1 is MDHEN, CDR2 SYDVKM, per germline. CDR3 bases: TGTGCCAGCAGCCAGACGGTGAACACTGAAGCTTTCCTT. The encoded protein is CASSQTVNTEAFL.